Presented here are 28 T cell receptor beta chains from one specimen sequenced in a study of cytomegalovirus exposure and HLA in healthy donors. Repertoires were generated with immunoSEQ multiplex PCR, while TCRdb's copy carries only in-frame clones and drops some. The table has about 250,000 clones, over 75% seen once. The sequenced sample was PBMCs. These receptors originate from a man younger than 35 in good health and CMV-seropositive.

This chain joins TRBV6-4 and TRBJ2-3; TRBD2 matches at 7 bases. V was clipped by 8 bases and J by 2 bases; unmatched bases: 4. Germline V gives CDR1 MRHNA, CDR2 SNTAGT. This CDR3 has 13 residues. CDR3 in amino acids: CASGEGHTDTQYF. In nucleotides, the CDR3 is TGTGCCAGCGGGGAGGGGCACACAGATACGCAGTATTTT.

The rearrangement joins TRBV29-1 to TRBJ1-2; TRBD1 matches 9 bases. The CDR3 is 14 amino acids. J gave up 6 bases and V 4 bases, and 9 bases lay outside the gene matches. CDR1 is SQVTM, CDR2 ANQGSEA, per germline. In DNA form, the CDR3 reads TGCAGCGTTGTGGACAGGGGAAAGGGCGATGGCTACACCTTC. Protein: CSVVDRGKGDGYTF.

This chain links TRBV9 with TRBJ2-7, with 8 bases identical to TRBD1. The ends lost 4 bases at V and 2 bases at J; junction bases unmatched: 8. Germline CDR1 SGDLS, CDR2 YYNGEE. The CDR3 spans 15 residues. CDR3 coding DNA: TGTGCCAGCAGCCCAGGGGGCGGGCTTCCCTACGAGCAGTACTTC. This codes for CASSPGGGLPYEQYF.

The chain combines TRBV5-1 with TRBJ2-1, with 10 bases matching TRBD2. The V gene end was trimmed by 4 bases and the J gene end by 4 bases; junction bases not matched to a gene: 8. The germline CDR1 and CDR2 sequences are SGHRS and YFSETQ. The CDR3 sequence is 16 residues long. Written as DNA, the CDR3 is TGCGCCAGCAGCCCGCAAGCGGGAGGGAGGTACAATGAGCAGTTCTTC. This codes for CASSPQAGGRYNEQFF.

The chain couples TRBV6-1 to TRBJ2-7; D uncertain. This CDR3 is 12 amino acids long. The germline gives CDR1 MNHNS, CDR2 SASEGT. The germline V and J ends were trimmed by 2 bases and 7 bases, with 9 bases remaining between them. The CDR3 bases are TGTGCCAGCAGTGAACCAGCGTCGGAGCAGTACTTC. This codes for CASSEPASEQYF.

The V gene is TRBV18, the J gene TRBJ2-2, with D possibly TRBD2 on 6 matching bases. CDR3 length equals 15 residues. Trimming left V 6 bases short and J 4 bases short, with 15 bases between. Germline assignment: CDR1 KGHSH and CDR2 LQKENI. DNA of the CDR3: TGTGCCAGCTCCCCGGGGACTTCCGGCACCGGGGAGCTGTTTTTT. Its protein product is CASSPGTSGTGELFF.

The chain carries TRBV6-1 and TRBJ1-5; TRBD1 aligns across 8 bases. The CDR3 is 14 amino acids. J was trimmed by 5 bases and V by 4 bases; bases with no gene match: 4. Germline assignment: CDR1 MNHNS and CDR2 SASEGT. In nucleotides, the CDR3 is TGTGCCAGCAGTGGGACAGGGTACGATCAGCCCCAGCATTTT. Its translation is CASSGTGYDQPQHF.

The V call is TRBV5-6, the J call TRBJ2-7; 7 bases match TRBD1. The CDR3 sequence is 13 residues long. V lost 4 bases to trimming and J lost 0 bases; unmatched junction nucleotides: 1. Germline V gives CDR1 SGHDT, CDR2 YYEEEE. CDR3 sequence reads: CASSGDSSYEQYF. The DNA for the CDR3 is TGTGCCAGCAGCGGGGACAGCTCCTACGAGCAGTACTTC.

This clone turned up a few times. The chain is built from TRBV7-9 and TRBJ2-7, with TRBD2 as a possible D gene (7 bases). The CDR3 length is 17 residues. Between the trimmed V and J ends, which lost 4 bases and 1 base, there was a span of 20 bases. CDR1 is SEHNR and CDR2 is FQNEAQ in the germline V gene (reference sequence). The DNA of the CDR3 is TGTGCCAGCAGCTCCTCGGGCGGGGGCGTCGTTTCCTACGAGCAGTACTTC. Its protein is CASSSSGGGVVSYEQYF.

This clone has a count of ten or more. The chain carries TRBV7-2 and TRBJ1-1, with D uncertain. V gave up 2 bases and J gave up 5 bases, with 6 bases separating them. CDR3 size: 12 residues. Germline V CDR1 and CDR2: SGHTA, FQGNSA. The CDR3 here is CASSLRETEAFF. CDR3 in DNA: TGTGCCAGCAGCTTACGGGAAACTGAAGCTTTCTTT. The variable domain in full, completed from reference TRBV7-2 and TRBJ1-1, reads GAGVSQSPSNKVTEKGKDVELRCDPISGHTALYWYRQSLGQGLEFLIYFQGNSAPDKSGLPSDRFSAERTGGSVSTLTIQRTQQEDSAVYLCASSLRETEAFFGQGTRLTVV.

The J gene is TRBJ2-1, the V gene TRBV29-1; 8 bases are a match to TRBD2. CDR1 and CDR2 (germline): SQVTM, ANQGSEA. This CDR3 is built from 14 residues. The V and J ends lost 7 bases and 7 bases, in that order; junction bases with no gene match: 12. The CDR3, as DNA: TGCAGCGCCTACGGAAGCGGGAGTGTTAATGAGCAGTTCTTC. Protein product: CSAYGSGSVNEQFF.

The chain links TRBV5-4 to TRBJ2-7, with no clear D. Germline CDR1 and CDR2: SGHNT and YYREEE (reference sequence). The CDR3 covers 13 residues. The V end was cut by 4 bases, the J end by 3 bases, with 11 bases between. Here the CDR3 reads CASSRDGLYEQYF. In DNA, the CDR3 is TGTGCCAGCAGCCGTGACGGCCTCTACGAGCAGTACTTC.

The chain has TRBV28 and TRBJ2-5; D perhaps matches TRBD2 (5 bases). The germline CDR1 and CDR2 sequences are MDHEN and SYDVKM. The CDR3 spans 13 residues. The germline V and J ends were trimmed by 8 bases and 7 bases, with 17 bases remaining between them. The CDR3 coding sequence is TGTGCCAGCCTGCCTCCGGGTCGGGGGACCCAGTACTTC. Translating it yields CASLPPGRGTQYF.

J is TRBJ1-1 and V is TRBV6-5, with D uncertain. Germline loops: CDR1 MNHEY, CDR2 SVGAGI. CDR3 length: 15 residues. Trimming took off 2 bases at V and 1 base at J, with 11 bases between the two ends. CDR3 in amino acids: CASSYGLTKNTEAFF. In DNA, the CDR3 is TGTGCCAGCAGTTACGGACTTACAAAGAACACTGAAGCTTTCTTT.

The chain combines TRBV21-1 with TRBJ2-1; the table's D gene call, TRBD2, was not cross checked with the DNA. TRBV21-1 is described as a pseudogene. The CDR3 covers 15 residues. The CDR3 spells CASSPSGSSYNEQFF. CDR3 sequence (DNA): TGTGCCAGCAGCCCTAGCGGGAGCTCCTACAATGAGCAGTTCTTC.

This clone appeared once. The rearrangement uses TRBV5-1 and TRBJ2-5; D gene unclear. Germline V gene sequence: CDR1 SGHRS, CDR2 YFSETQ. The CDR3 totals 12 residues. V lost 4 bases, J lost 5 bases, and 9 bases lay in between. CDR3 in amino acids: CASSRQQETQYF. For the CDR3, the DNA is TGCGCCAGCAGCCGACAACAGGAGACCCAGTACTTC.

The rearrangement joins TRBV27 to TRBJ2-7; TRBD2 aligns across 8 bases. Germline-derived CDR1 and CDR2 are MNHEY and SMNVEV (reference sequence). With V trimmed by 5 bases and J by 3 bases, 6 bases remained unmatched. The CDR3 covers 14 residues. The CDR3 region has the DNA TGTGCCAGCAGTATAGCGGGATTAAACTACGAGCAGTACTTC. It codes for CASSIAGLNYEQYF.

CDR3 sequence reads: CASSYGKLNTEAFF. In DNA, the CDR3 is TGTGCCAGCAGTTACGGGAAACTCAACACTGAAGCTTTCTTT. The V gene is TRBV6-6, the J gene TRBJ1-1, with unresolved D. This CDR3 comprises 14 residues. CDR1 and CDR2 from the germline V gene are MNHNY and SVGAGI (reference sequence). Trimming removed 2 bases at V and 2 bases at J, with 9 bases between.

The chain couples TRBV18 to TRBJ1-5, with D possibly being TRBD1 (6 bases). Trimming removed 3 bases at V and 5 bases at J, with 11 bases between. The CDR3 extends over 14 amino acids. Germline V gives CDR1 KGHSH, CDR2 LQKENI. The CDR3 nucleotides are TGTGCCAGCTCACCGGGGTACAGGGATCAGCCCCAGCATTTT. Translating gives CASSPGYRDQPQHF.

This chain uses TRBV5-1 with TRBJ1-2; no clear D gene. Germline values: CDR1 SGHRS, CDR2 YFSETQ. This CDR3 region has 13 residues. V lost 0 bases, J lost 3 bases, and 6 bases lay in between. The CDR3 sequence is CASSLEGDYGYTF. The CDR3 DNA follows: TGCGCCAGCAGCTTGGAGGGAGACTATGGCTACACCTTC. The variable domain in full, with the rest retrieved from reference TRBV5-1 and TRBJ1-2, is KAGVTQTPRYLIKTRGQQVTLSCSPISGHRSVSWYQQTPGQGLQFLFEYFSETQRNKGNFPGRFSGRQFSNSRSEMNVSTLELGDSALYLCASSLEGDYGYTFGSGTRLTVV.

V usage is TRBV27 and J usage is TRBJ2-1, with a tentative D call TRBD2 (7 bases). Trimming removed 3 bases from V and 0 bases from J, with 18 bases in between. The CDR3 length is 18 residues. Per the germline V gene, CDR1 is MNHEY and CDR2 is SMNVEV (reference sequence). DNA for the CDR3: TGTGCCAGCAGTTTCGGCGAGGGGGACTACAGCTCCTACAATGAGCAGTTCTTC. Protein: CASSFGEGDYSSYNEQFF.

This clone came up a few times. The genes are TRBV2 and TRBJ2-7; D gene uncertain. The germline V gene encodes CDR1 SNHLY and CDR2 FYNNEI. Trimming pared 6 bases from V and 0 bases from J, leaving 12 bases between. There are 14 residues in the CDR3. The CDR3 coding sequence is TGTGCCAGCAGAGAGGACGGCACCTCCTACGAGCAGTACTTC. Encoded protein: CASREDGTSYEQYF.

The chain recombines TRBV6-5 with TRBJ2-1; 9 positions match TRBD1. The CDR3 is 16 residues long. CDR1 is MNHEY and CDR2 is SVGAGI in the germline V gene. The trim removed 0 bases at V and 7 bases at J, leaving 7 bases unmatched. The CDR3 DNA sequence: TGTGCCAGCAGTTACTCCCGAACAGGGGGCCGGAATGAGCAGTTCTTC. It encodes CASSYSRTGGRNEQFF.

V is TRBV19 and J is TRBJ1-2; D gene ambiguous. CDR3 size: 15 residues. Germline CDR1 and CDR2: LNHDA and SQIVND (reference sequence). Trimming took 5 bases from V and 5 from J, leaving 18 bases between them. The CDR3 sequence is CASSGGRRAEYGYTF. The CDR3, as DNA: TGTGCCAGTAGTGGCGGGAGACGCGCGGAATATGGCTACACCTTC.

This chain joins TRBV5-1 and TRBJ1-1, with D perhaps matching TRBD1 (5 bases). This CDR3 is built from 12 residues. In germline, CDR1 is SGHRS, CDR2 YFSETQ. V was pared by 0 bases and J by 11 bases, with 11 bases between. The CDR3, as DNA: TGCGCCAGCAGCTTGGCTGGGGGTACGGCTTTCTTT. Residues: CASSLAGGTAFF.

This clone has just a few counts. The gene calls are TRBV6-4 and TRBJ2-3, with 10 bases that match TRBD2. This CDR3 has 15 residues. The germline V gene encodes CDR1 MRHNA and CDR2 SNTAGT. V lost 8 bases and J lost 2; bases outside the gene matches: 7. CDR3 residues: CASRPGLADTDTQYF. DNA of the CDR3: TGTGCCAGCCGACCCGGACTAGCGGACACAGATACGCAGTATTTT.

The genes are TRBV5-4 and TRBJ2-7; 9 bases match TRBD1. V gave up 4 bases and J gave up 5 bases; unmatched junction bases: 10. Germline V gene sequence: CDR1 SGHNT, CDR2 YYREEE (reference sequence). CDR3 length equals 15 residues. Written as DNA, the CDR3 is TGTGCCAGCAGCCGGCCGGGACAGGGAACAGACGAGCAGTACTTC. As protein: CASSRPGQGTDEQYF.

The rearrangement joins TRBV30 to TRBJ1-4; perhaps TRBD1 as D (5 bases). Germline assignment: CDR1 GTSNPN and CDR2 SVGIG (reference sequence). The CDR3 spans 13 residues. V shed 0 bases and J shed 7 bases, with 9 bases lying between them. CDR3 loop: CAWSVRGVEKLFF. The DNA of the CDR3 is TGTGCCTGGAGTGTACGAGGGGTTGAAAAACTGTTTTTT.